This T cell receptor (beta chain) derives from a study of T cell repertoires in cytomegalovirus infection. Overall study: Recently identified HLA-C-restricted CMV epitopes were among the peptides used.

This CDR3 is 15 amino acids long. Germline lookup yields CDR1 SEHNR and CDR2 FQNEAQ (reference sequence). The J segment lost 4 bases and the V segment lost 0 bases, leaving 0 bases of the junction unmatched. TCRdb analysed the reads with MiXCR anew, one entry per CDR3 protein. The table includes 830,000 or so distinct CDR3 sequences, about 30% detected once. This clonotype was counted many times. Its matching antigen is unknown. The source is a human donor in good health (CMV status not recorded). Some clones in this sample may be carry-over from other donors' samples. This sample comprised cultured CD8+ T cells from PBMCs, obtained from culture after CMV antigen stimulation. The chain has TRBV7-9 and TRBJ2-2, with 9 bases identical to TRBD1. CDR3: CASSLADRGTGELFF. CDR3 coding DNA: TGTGCCAGCAGCTTAGCGGACAGGGGCACCGGGGAGCTGTTTTTT.